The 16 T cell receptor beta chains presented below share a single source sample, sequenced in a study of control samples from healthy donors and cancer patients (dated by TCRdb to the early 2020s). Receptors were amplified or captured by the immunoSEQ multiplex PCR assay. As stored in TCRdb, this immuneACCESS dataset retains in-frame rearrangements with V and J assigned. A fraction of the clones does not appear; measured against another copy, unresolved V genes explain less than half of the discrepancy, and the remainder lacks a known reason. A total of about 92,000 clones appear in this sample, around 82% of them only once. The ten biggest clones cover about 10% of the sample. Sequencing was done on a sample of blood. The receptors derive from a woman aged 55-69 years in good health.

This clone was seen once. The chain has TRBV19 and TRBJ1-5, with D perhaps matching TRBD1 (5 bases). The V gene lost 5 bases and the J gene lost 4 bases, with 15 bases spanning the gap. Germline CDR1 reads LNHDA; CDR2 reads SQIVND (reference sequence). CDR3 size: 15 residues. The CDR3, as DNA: TGTGCCAGTAGTTCACTTCCCGGGGCTAATCAGCCCCAGCATTTT. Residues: CASSSLPGANQPQHF.

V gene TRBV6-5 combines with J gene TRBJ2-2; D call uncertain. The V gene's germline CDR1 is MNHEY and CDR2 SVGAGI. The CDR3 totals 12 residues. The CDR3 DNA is TGTGCGGGCGGCAGGAACACCGGGGAGCTGTTTTTT. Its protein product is CAGGRNTGELFF.

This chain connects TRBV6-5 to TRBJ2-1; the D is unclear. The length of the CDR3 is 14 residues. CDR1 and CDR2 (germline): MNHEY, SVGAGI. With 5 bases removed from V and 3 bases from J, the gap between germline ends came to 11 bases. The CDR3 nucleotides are TGTGCCAGCAGTCCCCCGGTGGACTACAATGAGCAGTTCTTC. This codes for CASSPPVDYNEQFF.

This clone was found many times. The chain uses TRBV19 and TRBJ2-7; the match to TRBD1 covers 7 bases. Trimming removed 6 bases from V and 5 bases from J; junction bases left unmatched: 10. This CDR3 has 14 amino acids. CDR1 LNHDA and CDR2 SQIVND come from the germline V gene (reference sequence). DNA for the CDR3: TGTGCCAGTAGGGAACAGGGGAGTTCCCACGAGCAGTACTTC. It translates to CASREQGSSHEQYF. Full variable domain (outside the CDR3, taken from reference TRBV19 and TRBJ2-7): DGGITQSPKYLFRKEGQNVTLSCEQNLNHDAMYWYRQDPGQGLRLIYYSQIVNDFQKGDIAEGYSVSREKKESFPLTVTSAQKNPTAFYLCASREQGSSHEQYFGPGTRLTVT.

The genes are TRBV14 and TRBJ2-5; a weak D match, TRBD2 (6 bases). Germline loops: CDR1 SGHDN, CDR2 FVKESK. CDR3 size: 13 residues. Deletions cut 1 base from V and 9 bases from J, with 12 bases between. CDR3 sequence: CASSQAGWGAQYF. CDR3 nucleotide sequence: TGTGCCAGCAGCCAAGCCGGATGGGGGGCCCAGTACTTC.

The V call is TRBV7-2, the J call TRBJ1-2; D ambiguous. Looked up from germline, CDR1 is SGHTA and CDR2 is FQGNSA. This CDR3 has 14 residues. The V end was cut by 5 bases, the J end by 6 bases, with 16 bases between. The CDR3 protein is CASSAGPSANGYTF. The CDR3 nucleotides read TGTGCCAGCAGCGCCGGCCCGAGCGCCAATGGCTACACCTTC. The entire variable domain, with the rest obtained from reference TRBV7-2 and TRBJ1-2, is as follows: GAGVSQSPSNKVTEKGKDVELRCDPISGHTALYWYRQSLGQGLEFLIYFQGNSAPDKSGLPSDRFSAERTGGSVSTLTIQRTQQEDSAVYLCASSAGPSANGYTFGSGTRLTVV.

Written as DNA, the CDR3 is TGTGCCAGCAGCCCAAAGGGTCGTGGTTATGAGCAGTACTTC. It is translated as CASSPKGRGYEQYF. The chain couples TRBV27 to TRBJ2-7; D unclear. CDR3 length: 14 amino acids. Germline V lookup: CDR1 MNHEY, CDR2 SMNVEV (reference sequence). V was trimmed by 6 bases and J by 7 bases, leaving 19 bases between them.

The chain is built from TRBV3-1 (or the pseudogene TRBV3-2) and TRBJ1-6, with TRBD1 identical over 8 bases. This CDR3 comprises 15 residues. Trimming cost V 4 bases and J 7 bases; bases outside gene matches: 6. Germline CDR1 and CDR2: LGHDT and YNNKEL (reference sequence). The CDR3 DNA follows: TGTGCCAGCAGCCGCGGACAGGGTGGGAATTCACCCCTCCACTTT. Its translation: CASSRGQGGNSPLHF.

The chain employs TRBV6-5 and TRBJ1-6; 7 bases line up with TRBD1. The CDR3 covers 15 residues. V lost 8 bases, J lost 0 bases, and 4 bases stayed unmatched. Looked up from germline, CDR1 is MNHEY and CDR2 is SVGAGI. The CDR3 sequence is CASRRQGSYNSPLHF. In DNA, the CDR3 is TGTGCCAGCCGAAGACAGGGCTCCTATAATTCACCCCTCCACTTT.

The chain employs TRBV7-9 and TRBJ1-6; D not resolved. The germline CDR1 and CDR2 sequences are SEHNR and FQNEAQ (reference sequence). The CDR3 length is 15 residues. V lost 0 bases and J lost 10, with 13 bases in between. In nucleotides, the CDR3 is TGTGCCAGCAGCTTAGCTGCTCCTGTGACCTCACCCCTCCACTTT. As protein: CASSLAAPVTSPLHF.

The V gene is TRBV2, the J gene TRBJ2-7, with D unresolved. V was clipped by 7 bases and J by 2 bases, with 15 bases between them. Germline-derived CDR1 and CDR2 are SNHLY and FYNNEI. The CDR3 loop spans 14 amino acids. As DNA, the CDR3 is TGTGCCAGCAATTCCAGGTTACTTACCTACGAGCAGTACTTC. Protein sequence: CASNSRLLTYEQYF.

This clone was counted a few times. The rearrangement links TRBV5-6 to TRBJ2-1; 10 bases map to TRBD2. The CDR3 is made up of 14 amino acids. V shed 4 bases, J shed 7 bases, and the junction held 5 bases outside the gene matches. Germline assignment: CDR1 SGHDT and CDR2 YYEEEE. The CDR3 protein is CASSGSGRSNEQFF. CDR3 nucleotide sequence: TGTGCCAGCAGCGGTAGCGGGAGGAGTAATGAGCAGTTCTTC.

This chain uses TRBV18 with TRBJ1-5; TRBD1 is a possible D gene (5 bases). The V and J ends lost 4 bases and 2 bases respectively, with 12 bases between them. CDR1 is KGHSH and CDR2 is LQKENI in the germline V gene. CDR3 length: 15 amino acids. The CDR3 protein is CASSQAQAGNQPQHF. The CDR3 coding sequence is TGTGCCAGCTCACAGGCACAGGCGGGCAATCAGCCCCAGCATTTT.

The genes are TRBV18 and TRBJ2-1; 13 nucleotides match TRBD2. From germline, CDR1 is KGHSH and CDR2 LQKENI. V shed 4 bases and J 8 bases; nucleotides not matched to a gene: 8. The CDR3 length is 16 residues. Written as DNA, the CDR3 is TGTGCCAGCTCACGCCGAACTAGCGGGAGGGCCGATGAGCAGTTCTTC. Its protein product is CASSRRTSGRADEQFF.

CDR3 coding DNA: TGTGCCACCAGCATGAGGATTGGCGGAAACACCATATATTTT. Amino acid sequence: CATSMRIGGNTIYF. The chain combines TRBV19 with TRBJ1-3; D is unresolved. The CDR3 is 14 residues long. The V gene's germline CDR1 is LNHDA and CDR2 SQIVND (reference sequence). V lost 10 bases, J lost 4 bases, and 17 bases lay in between.

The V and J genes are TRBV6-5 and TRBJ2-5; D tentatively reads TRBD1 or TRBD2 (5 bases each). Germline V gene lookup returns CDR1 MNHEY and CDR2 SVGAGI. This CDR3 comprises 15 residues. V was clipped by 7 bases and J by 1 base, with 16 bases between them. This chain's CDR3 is CASTPGTSRQETQYF. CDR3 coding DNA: TGTGCCAGCACCCCAGGGACGAGCCGCCAAGAGACCCAGTACTTC.